The 25 T cell receptor beta chains below all came from one sample that was sequenced in a study of post-analysis software for immune sequencing data. Unique molecular identifiers were built into the TCR beta cDNA libraries. TCRdb processed the PCR reads anew with MiXCR; each CDR3 protein has one entry. The data show around 770,000 distinct CDR3 sequences, about half seen once. Their antigens remain unidentified. Study-wide results and caveats: Four to six TRBV segments, including TRBV5-6, TRBV5-1 and TRBV20-1, were more frequent in patients than controls.

Sequenced material: blood. Receptors originate from a girl aged 5 to 17 with multiple sclerosis.

The chain couples TRBV12-5 to TRBJ2-1; D unclear. Trimming pared 9 bases from V and 8 bases from J, leaving 29 bases between. CDR1 is LGHNT and CDR2 is FRNRAP in the germline V gene. The CDR3 totals 17 residues. This chain's CDR3 is CASPPESVSPFLDEQFF. In nucleotides, the CDR3 is TGTGCTAGCCCCCCCGAAAGCGTGAGTCCATTTTTAGATGAGCAGTTCTTC.

As DNA, the CDR3 is TGTGCCAGCAGTCGACCTCCCATGACAGGGGCCATCTATGGCTACACCTTC. Translating it yields CASSRPPMTGAIYGYTF. The V and J genes are TRBV12-3 or TRBV12-4 and TRBJ1-2, with TRBD1 matching 8 bases. After removal of 5 bases from V and 4 bases from J, the junction contained 15 bases not matched to a gene. This CDR3 is 17 amino acids long.

The sample holds a few counts of this clonotype. The genes are TRBV6-6 and TRBJ2-7; D is tentatively TRBD1 or TRBD2 (6 bases each). V was pared by 2 bases and J by 0 bases, with 17 bases between. CDR3 length equals 17 residues. Germline V gene data show CDR1 as MNHNY and CDR2 as SVGAGI (reference sequence). The CDR3 bases are TGTGCCAGCAGTTACGGGGGGCCCGGGACAAACTCCTACGAGCAGTACTTC. It specifies CASSYGGPGTNSYEQYF.

CDR3 loop: CAGSSGLQETQYF. CDR3 DNA sequence: TGCGCCGGGTCTAGCGGGCTCCAAGAGACCCAGTACTTC. The J gene is TRBJ2-5, the V gene TRBV10-2, with 8 bases fitting TRBD2. V dropped 11 bases and J dropped 1; count of bases not matched to a gene: 6. The CDR3 extends over 13 amino acids. From germline, CDR1 is WSHSY and CDR2 SAAADI.

V usage is TRBV15 and J usage is TRBJ2-7, with 7 positions matching TRBD1. V trimming: 0 bases; J trimming: 0 bases; junction bases outside the gene matches: 8. The CDR3 extends over 17 amino acids. The germline V gene encodes CDR1 LNHNV and CDR2 YYDKDF (reference sequence). Here the CDR3 DNA reads TGTGCCACCAGCAGAGACCGGGACAGACGAGACTCCTACGAGCAGTACTTC. Protein product: CATSRDRDRRDSYEQYF.

The chain is built from TRBV5-6 and TRBJ1-5; D gene ambiguous. This CDR3 has 15 amino acids. V lost 4 bases and J 0 bases, leaving 11 bases between the germline ends. The germline V gene has CDR1 SGHDT and CDR2 YYEEEE. Here the CDR3 reads CASSAQRDSNQPQHF. CDR3 in DNA: TGTGCCAGCAGCGCCCAGCGGGATAGCAATCAGCCCCAGCATTTT.

On this clonotype: A read error may be the cause here, since a much bigger clone is one base away. This sequence joins TRBV20-1 and TRBJ2-5; 8 bases line up with TRBD2. The DNA end is more similar to TRBJ2-7, so the J call may be wrong. The CDR3 covers 12 residues. Germline assignment: CDR1 DFQATT and CDR2 SNEGSKA (reference sequence). CDR3 in DNA: TGCAGTGCTAGCGGGAGGGCCCACGAGCAGTACTTC. It is translated as CSASGRAHEQYF.

The gene calls are TRBV5-1 and TRBJ2-1, with D hard to call. Germline V gene lookup returns CDR1 SGHRS and CDR2 YFSETQ. With 3 bases removed from V and 10 bases from J, the gap between germline ends came to 8 bases. This CDR3 has 11 residues. The CDR3 spells CASSSTLEQFF. CDR3 nucleotide sequence: TGCGCCAGCAGCTCTACCCTGGAGCAGTTCTTC.

V gene TRBV5-4 combines with J gene TRBJ2-1; tentative D call: TRBD2 (5 bases). CDR3 length: 16 residues. The germline V and J ends were trimmed by 0 bases and 9 bases, with 19 bases remaining between them. Germline loops: CDR1 SGHNT, CDR2 YYREEE (reference sequence). The CDR3 DNA reads as TGTGCCAGCAGCTTGGCGAGTTGGGCCACACGGGGTGAGCAGTTCTTC. As protein: CASSLASWATRGEQFF.

The chain carries TRBV2 and TRBJ1-1; no reliable D call. The CDR3 has 14 amino acids. V gave up 5 bases and J gave up 0 bases, with 10 bases separating them. Per the germline V gene, CDR1 is SNHLY and CDR2 is FYNNEI. The CDR3: CASSFSRVNTEAFF. Written as DNA, the CDR3 is TGTGCCAGCAGTTTCAGCAGAGTGAACACTGAAGCTTTCTTT.

The V call is TRBV7-3, the J call TRBJ2-7; 13 positions agree with TRBD2. V dropped 5 bases and J dropped 5; count of bases not matched to a gene: 6. From germline, CDR1 is SGHTA and CDR2 FQGTGA. The CDR3 is 15 residues long. CDR3 sequence reads: CASSPRTSGSNEQYF. The DNA of the CDR3 is TGTGCCAGCAGCCCCCGGACTAGCGGGAGCAACGAGCAGTACTTC. The full variable domain, with the rest looked up from reference TRBV7-3 and TRBJ2-7, is GAGVSQTPSNKVTEKGKYVELRCDPISGHTALYWYRQSLGQGPEFLIYFQGTGAADDSGLPNDRFFAVRPEGSVSTLKIQRTERGDSAVYLCASSPRTSGSNEQYFGPGTRLTVT.

The chain combines TRBV6-1 with TRBJ1-2; 8 nucleotides match TRBD1. The germline V gene has CDR1 MNHNS and CDR2 SASEGT. V dropped 8 bases and J dropped 7; count of bases not matched to a gene: 21. There are 17 residues in the CDR3. CDR3 protein: CASRKNSGAGGWGGYTF. CDR3 sequence (DNA): TGTGCCAGCCGAAAGAACAGTGGGGCAGGGGGCTGGGGTGGCTACACCTTC.

The rearrangement uses TRBV9 and TRBJ2-5, with TRBD2 as a possible D gene (5 bases). CDR1 is SGDLS and CDR2 is YYNGEE in the germline V gene. The CDR3 totals 13 residues. The germline V and J ends were trimmed by 0 bases and 11 bases, with 14 bases remaining between them. The CDR3 protein is CASSVAADGEQYF. The CDR3 coding sequence is TGTGCCAGCAGCGTAGCCGCCGATGGGGAGCAGTACTTC. The whole variable domain, remainder taken from reference TRBV9 and TRBJ2-5, is DSGVTQTPKHLITATGQRVTLRCSPRSGDLSVYWYQQSLDQGLQFLIQYYNGEERAKGNILERFSAQQFPDLHSELNLSSLELGDSALYFCASSVAADGEQYFGPGTRLLVL.

V is TRBV12-5 and J is TRBJ1-4; a possible D gene is TRBD1 (5 bases). V dropped 0 bases and J dropped 11 bases, with 7 bases sitting between them. Looked up from germline, CDR1 is LGHNT and CDR2 is FRNRAP. The CDR3 length is 12 residues. The CDR3 DNA is TGTGCTAGTGGTTTGGTACAGGACAAACTGTTTTTT. This sequence encodes CASGLVQDKLFF. The full variable domain, completed using reference TRBV12-5 and TRBJ1-4, is DARVTQTPRHKVTEMGQEVTMRCQPILGHNTVFWYRQTMMQGLELLAYFRNRAPLDDSGMPKDRFSAEMPDATLATLKIQPSEPRDSAVYFCASGLVQDKLFFGSGTQLSVL.

This chain links TRBV7-9 with TRBJ2-3; D is unresolved. The CDR3 covers 15 residues. CDR1 and CDR2 (germline): SEHNR, FQNEAQ (reference sequence). Trimming removed 5 bases at V and 3 bases at J, with 15 bases between. CDR3 nucleotide sequence: TGTGCCAGCAGCGACCGACGGTCCCCGACAGATACGCAGTATTTT. Translating gives CASSDRRSPTDTQYF.

This clonotype has only a few counts. The rearrangement joins TRBV5-1 to TRBJ1-2; no definite D call. V lost 0 bases, J lost 5 bases, and 8 bases lay in between. Germline CDR1 SGHRS, CDR2 YFSETQ. This CDR3 spans 13 amino acids. CDR3 in amino acids: CASSLEAGYGYTF. CDR3 DNA sequence: TGCGCCAGCAGCTTGGAGGCAGGTTATGGCTACACCTTC.

The rearrangement joins TRBV6-1 to TRBJ2-3; no clear D. Germline V gives CDR1 MNHNS, CDR2 SASEGT. Trimming removed 3 bases from V and 2 bases from J, with 6 bases in between. This CDR3 comprises 13 residues. CDR3 residues: CASSEEFTDTQYF. Here the CDR3 DNA reads TGTGCCAGCAGTGAGGAGTTCACAGATACGCAGTATTTT.

This clonotype came up once. This chain joins TRBV4-2 and TRBJ2-7, with 8 bases aligning to TRBD2. V gave up 5 bases and J gave up 3 bases; unmatched junction bases: 12. Germline V lookup: CDR1 LGHNA, CDR2 YNFKEQ. The CDR3 covers 16 residues. In DNA form, the CDR3 reads TGTGCCAGCAGCAGAGAACGGGGACGGGAGGGCTACGAGCAGTACTTC. Amino acids: CASSRERGREGYEQYF.

This sequence joins TRBV7-6 and TRBJ1-1; the match to TRBD1 covers 8 bases. Germline lookup yields CDR1 SGHVS and CDR2 FNYEAQ. The CDR3 covers 14 residues. With 2 bases clipped from V and 7 bases from J, the junction kept 6 bases outside the gene matches. DNA for the CDR3: TGTGCCAGCAGCTTACGACAGGGGACATATGAAGCTTTCTTT. Protein sequence: CASSLRQGTYEAFF.

V gene TRBV20-1 combines with J gene TRBJ1-4; D is unclear. V lost 2 bases to trimming and J lost 5 bases, with 6 bases between them. Germline V CDR1 and CDR2: DFQATT, SNEGSKA (reference sequence). The CDR3 has 12 amino acids. The CDR3 DNA reads TGCAGTGCTAGACCCGGGAATGAAAAACTGTTTTTT. It translates to CSARPGNEKLFF.

The CDR3 nucleotides read TGTGCCAGCAGCAAACCGGGACAGAAAGAGACCCAGTACTTC. Translating it yields CASSKPGQKETQYF. The chain uses TRBV7-9 and TRBJ2-5, with 7 bases that match TRBD1. The J segment lost 3 bases and the V segment lost 5 bases, leaving 6 bases of the junction unmatched. The CDR3 has 14 amino acids. Germline assignment: CDR1 SEHNR and CDR2 FQNEAQ (reference sequence).

The chain uses TRBV18 and TRBJ1-6; the D gene is possibly TRBD1 (5 bases). The CDR3 is 14 residues long. Germline V lookup: CDR1 KGHSH, CDR2 LQKENI. V was shortened by 1 base and J by 7 bases, with 8 bases between the two germline ends. The CDR3 nucleotides read TGTGCCAGCTCACCACTGACAGACAATTCACCCCTCCACTTT. This sequence encodes CASSPLTDNSPLHF.

The chain combines TRBV9 with TRBJ2-1; D call uncertain. Germline CDR1 SGDLS, CDR2 YYNGEE. The CDR3 length is 12 residues. Trimming cost V 4 bases and J 8 bases, with 10 bases left between them. DNA for the CDR3: TGTGCCAGCAGCCCTTTCGGATATGAGCAGTTCTTC. Protein sequence: CASSPFGYEQFF.

The V call is TRBV20-1, the J call TRBJ1-1, with TRBD1 as a possible D gene (5 bases). Between the trimmed V and J ends, which lost 1 base and 5 bases, there was a span of 11 bases. Germline CDR1 DFQATT, CDR2 SNEGSKA (reference sequence). The CDR3 has 13 residues. The CDR3 bases are TGCAGTGCTAGAGGGGGGGGGAAGACTGAAGCTTTCTTT. It yields the protein CSARGGGKTEAFF.

This clonotype was counted between two and nine times. The chain uses TRBV13 and TRBJ1-1; no clear D gene. The germline V gene encodes CDR1 PRHDT and CDR2 FYEKMQ (reference sequence). Trimming took 5 bases from V and 1 from J, leaving 8 bases between them. CDR3 length: 13 amino acids. The CDR3 bases are TGTGCCAGCAGCCCAACCGCGAACACTGAAGCTTTCTTT. Translation gives CASSPTANTEAFF.